This TCR beta chain derives from a study of cytomegalovirus exposure and HLA in healthy donors. Study findings and constraints: TCR beta V- and J-gene trimming, according to a later analysis, was linked to a missense DCLRE1C variant. The authors enumerated around 150 TCR beta chains as linked to cytomegalovirus. Associated with HLA alleles at 0.05 false discovery rate in a later analysis were 15,000 to 20,000 TCR beta sequences.

To note about this clone: Its target is not known.

Both 60 Vbeta primers and 13 Jbeta primers went into the PCR. Repertoires were generated with immunoSEQ multiplex PCR, while TCRdb's copy carries only in-frame clones and drops some. Of approximately 74,000 clones in the sample, 75% were seen once. The donors (healthy individuals) were bone marrow donors. Unmatched junction bases numbered 0, after V lost 8 bases and J lost 7 bases. The CDR3 covers 12 residues. Germline loops: CDR1 SEHNR, CDR2 FQNEAQ (reference sequence). The sequenced sample consisted of PBMCs. The clonotype originates from a man aged 55-75 years in good health and CMV-seropositive. The chain joins TRBV7-9 to TRBJ1-6, with 9 bases matching TRBD1. The DNA of the CDR3 is TGTGCCAGCGGGACAGGGAATTCACCCCTCCACTTT. Translated: CASGTGNSPLHF.